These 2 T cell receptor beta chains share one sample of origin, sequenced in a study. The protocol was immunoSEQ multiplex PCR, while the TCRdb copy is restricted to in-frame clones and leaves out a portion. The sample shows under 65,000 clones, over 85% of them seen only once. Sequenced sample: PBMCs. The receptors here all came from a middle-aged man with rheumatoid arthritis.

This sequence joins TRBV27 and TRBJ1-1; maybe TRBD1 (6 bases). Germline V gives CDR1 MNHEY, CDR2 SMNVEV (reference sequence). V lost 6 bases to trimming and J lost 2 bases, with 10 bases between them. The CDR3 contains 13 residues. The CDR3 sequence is CASRAQGNTEAFF. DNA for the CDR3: TGTGCCAGCAGGGCACAGGGAAACACTGAAGCTTTCTTT.

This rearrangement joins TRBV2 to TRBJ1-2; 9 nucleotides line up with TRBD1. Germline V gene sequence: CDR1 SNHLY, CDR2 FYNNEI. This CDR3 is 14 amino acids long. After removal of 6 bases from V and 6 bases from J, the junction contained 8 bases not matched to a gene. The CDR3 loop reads CASSPGQGPDGYTF. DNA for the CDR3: TGTGCCAGCAGCCCAGGACAGGGGCCCGATGGCTACACCTTC.